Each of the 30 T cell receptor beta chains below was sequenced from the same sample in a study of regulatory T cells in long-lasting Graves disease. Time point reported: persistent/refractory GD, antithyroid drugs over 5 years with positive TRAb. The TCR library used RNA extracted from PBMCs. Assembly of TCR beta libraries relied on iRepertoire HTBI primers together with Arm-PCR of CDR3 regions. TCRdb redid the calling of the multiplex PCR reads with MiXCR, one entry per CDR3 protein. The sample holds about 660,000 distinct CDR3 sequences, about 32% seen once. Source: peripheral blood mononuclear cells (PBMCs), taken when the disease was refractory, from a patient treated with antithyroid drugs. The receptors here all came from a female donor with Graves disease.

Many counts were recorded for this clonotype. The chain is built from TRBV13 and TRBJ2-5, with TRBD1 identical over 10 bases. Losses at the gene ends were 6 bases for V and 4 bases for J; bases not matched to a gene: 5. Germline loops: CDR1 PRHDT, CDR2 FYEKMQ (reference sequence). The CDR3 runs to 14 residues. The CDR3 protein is CASRKTGGRETQYF. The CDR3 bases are TGTGCCAGCAGAAAGACAGGGGGCAGAGAGACCCAGTACTTC.

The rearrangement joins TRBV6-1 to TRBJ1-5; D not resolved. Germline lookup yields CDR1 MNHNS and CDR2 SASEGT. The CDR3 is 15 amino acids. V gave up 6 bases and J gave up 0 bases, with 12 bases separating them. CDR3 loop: CASRLRDTSNQPQHF. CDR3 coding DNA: TGTGCCAGCAGGCTAAGGGATACTAGCAATCAGCCCCAGCATTTT.

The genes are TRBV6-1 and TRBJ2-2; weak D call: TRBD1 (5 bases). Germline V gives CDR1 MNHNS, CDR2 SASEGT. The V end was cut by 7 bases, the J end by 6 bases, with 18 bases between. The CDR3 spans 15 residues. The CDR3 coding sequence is TGTGCCAGCACCACGGACATCTCCTCCGCCGGGGAGCTGTTTTTT. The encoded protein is CASTTDISSAGELFF.

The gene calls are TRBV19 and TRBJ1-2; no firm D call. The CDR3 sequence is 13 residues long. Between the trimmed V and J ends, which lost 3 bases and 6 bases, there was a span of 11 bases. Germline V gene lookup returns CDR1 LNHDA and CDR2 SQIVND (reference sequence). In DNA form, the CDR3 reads TGTGCCAGTAGTATCCCCGGTGAGAATGGCTACACCTTC. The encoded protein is CASSIPGENGYTF.

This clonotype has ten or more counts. For the CDR3, the DNA is TGTGCCAGCAGCCACCCCCGCCAGAACACTGAAGCTTTCTTT. Encoded protein: CASSHPRQNTEAFF. This chain joins TRBV6-1 and TRBJ1-1, with no clear D. Between the trimmed V and J ends, which lost 6 bases and 1 base, there was a span of 12 bases. The CDR3 runs 14 residues. Germline V gene sequence: CDR1 MNHNS, CDR2 SASEGT.

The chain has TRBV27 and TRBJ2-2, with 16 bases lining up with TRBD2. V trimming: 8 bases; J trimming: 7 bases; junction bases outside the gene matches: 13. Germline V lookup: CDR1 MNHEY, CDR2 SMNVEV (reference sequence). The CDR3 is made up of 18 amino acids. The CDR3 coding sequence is TGTGCCAGCGGGACTAGCGGGAGGGCACTAACTTTCGGCGGGGAGCTGTTTTTT. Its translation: CASGTSGRALTFGGELFF.

The CDR3 DNA reads as TGCGCCAGCAGCCCGTGGAGGGACCCTTACGAGCAGTACTTC. Translated: CASSPWRDPYEQYF. V is TRBV5-1 and J is TRBJ2-7; possibly TRBD2 for D (6 bases). Germline loops: CDR1 SGHRS, CDR2 YFSETQ. The ends were cut back, 4 bases at V and 4 bases at J, with 15 bases in the middle. The CDR3 spans 14 residues.

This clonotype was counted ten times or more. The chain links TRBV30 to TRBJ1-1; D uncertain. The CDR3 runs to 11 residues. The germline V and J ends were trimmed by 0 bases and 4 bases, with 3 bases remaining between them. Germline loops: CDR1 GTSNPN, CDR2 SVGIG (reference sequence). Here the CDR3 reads CAWSVGTEAFF. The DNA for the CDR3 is TGTGCCTGGAGTGTAGGCACTGAAGCTTTCTTT.

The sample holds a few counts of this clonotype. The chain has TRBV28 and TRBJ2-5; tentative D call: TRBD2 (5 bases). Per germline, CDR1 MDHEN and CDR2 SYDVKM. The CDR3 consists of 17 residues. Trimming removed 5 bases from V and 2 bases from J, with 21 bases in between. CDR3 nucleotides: TGTGCCAGCAGTCCCAACGGGCGGGCGTTAAATCAAGAGACCCAGTACTTC. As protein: CASSPNGRALNQETQYF.

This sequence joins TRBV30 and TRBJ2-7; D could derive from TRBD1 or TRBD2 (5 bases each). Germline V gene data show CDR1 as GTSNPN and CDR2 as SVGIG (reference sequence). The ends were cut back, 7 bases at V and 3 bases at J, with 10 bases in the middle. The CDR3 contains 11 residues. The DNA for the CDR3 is TGTGCCTCCGGGGCTGACTACGAGCAGTACTTC. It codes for CASGADYEQYF.

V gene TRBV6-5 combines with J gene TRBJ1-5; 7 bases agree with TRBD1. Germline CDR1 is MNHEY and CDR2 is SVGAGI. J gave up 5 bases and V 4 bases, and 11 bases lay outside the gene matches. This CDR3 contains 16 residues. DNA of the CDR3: TGTGCCAGCAGTTCCCCCCAACAGGGGAGAGATCAGCCCCAGCATTTT. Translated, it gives CASSSPQQGRDQPQHF.

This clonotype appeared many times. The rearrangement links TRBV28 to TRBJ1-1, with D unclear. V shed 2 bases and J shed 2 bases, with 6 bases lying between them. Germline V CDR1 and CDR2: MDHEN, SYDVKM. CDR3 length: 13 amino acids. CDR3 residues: CASSLLSNTEAFF. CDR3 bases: TGTGCCAGCAGTTTACTCAGCAACACTGAAGCTTTCTTT.

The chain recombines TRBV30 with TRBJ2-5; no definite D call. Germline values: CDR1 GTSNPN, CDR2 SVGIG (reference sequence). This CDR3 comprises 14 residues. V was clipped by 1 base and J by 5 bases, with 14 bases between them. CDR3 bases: TGTGCCTGGAGTGCGTTTAGGGAAAGGGAGACCCAGTACTTC. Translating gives CAWSAFRERETQYF.

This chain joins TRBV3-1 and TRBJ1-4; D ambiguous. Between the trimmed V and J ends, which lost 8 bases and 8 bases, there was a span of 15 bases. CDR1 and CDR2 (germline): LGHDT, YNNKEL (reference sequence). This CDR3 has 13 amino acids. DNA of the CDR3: TGTGCCAGCTCCTTCAGGTTGGGGGAAAAACTGTTTTTT. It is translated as CASSFRLGEKLFF.

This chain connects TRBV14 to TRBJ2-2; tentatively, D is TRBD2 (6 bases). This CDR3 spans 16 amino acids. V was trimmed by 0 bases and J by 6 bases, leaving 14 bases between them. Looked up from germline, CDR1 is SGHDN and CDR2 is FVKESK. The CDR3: CASSQDLGSIPGELFF. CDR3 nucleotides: TGTGCCAGCAGCCAAGATCTCGGGAGTATACCCGGGGAGCTGTTTTTT.

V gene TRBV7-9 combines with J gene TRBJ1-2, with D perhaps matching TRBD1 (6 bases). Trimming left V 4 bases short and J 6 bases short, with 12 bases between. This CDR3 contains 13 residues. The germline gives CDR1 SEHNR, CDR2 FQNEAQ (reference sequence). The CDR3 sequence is CASSSGTSNGYTF. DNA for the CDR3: TGTGCCAGCAGCTCCGGGACATCTAATGGCTACACCTTC.

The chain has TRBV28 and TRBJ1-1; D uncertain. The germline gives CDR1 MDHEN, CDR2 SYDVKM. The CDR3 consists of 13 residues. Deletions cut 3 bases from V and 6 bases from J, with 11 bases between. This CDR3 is CASSLIGIAEAFF. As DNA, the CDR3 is TGTGCCAGCAGTTTGATCGGGATCGCTGAAGCTTTCTTT.

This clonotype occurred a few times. The CDR3 DNA reads as TGCAGTGCTAGACCGGGATCGAACACTGAAGCTTTCTTT. Protein: CSARPGSNTEAFF. The chain recombines TRBV20-1 with TRBJ1-1; D unclear. Per the germline V gene, CDR1 is DFQATT and CDR2 is SNEGSKA (reference sequence). The V and J ends lost 2 bases and 1 base respectively, with 8 bases between them. The CDR3 sequence is 13 residues long.

This CDR3 is CSVAPGHMNTEAFF. The DNA for the CDR3 is TGCAGCGTCGCCCCGGGACATATGAACACTGAAGCTTTCTTT. The chain has TRBV29-1 and TRBJ1-1; the D gene is possibly TRBD1 (6 bases). Trimming pared 6 bases from V and 0 bases from J, leaving 14 bases between. This CDR3 region has 14 residues. The germline V gene has CDR1 SQVTM and CDR2 ANQGSEA.

The chain's CDR3 is CAILQVSGGYTF. DNA for the CDR3: TGTGCCATTCTCCAGGTATCGGGAGGCTACACCTTC. The rearrangement links TRBV28 to TRBJ1-2; D unresolved. Germline values: CDR1 MDHEN, CDR2 SYDVKM. V lost 10 bases, J lost 8 bases, and 17 bases lay in between. CDR3 length: 12 amino acids.

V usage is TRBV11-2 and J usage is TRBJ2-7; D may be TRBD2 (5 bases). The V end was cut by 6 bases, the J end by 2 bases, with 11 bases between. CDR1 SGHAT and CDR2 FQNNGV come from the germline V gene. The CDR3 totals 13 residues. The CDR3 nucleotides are TGTGCCAGCAGGCTAGCCCTAGCCTACGAGCAGTACTTC. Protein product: CASRLALAYEQYF. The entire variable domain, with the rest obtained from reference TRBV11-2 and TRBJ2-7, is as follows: EAGVAQSPRYKIIEKRQSVAFWCNPISGHATLYWYQQILGQGPKLLIQFQNNGVVDDSQLPKDRFSAERLKGVDSTLKIQPAKLEDSAVYLCASRLALAYEQYFGPGTRLTVT.

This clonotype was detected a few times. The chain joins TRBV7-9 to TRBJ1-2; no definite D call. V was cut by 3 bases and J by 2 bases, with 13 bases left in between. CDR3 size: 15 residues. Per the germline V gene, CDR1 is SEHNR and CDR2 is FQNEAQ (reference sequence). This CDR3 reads CASSLTDGPNYGYTF. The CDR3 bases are TGTGCCAGCAGCTTGACGGACGGACCCAACTATGGCTACACCTTC.

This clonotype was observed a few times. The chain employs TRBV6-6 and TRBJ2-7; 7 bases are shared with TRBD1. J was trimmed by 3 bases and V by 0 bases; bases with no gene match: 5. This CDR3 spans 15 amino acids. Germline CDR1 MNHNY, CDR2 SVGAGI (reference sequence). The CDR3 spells CASSYSTGPDYEQYF. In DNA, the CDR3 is TGTGCCAGCAGTTACTCGACAGGGCCGGACTACGAGCAGTACTTC.

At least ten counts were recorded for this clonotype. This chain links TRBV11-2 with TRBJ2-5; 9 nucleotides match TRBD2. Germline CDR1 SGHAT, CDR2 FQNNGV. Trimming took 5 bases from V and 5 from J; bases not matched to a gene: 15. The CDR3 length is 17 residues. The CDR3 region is CASSPSAGGPSGETQYF. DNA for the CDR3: TGTGCCAGCAGCCCCTCTGCGGGAGGGCCTTCGGGGGAGACCCAGTACTTC.

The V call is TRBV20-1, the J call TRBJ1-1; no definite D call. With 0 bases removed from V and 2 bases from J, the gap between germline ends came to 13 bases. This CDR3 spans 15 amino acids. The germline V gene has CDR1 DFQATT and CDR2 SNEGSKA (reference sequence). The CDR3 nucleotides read TGCAGTGCTAGAGATCCTAGCAGTTCTAACACTGAAGCTTTCTTT. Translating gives CSARDPSSSNTEAFF.

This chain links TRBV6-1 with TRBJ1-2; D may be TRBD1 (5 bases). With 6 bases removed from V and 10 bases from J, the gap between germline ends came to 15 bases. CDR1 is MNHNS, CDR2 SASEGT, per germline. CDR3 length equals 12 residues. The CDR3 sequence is CASRDRRGIYTF. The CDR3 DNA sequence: TGTGCCAGCAGGGATAGGAGGGGAATCTACACCTTC.

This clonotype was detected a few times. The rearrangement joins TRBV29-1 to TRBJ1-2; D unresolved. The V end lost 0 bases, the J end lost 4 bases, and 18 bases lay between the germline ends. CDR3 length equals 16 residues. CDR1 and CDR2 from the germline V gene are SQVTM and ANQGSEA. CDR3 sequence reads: CSVEDRARVQSYGYTF. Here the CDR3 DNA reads TGCAGCGTTGAAGATCGGGCTAGGGTGCAGAGCTATGGCTACACCTTC.

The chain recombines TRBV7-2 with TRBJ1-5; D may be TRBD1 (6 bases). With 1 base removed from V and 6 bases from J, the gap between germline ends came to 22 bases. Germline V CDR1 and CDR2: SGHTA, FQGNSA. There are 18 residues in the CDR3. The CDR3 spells CASSLEPNPTGRIQPQHF. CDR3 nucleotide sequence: TGTGCCAGCAGCTTAGAACCAAACCCGACAGGCAGGATTCAGCCCCAGCATTTT.

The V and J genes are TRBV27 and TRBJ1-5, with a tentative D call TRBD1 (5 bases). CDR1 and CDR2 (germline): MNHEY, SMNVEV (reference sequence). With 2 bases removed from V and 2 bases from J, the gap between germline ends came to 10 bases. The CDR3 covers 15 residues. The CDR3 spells CASSLTQGGNQPQHF. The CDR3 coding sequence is TGTGCCAGCAGTTTAACCCAGGGAGGCAATCAGCCCCAGCATTTT.

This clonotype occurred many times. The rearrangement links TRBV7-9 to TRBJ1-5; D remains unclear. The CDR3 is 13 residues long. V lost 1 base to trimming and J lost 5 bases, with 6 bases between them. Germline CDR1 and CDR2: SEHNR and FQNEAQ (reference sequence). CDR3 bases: TGTGCCAGCAGCTTAGGGAGCGATCAGCCCCAGCATTTT. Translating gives CASSLGSDQPQHF.